This TCR beta chain appears in the sequencing data of a study of blood T cell repertoires in COVID-19. Study information: Whether acute or convalescent, the COVID-19 samples came from the United States, Italy and Spain.

Germline loops: CDR1 SGDLS, CDR2 YYNGEE. The CDR3 contains 14 residues. V was clipped by 4 bases and J by 8 bases; unmatched bases: 5. Data came from immunoSEQ multiplex PCR; TCRdb stores just in-frame clones and leaves some out. The sample contains more than 85,000 clones, roughly 88% of which appear only once. The TCR sequence derives from a man aged 60 to 75 with acute or convalescent COVID-19. The J gene is TRBJ2-1, the V gene TRBV9; TRBD1 matches at 11 bases. What was sequenced was peripheral blood. CDR3 DNA: TGTGCCAGCAGCAATGGACAGGGGGCCTATGAGCAGTTCTTC. Its translation is CASSNGQGAYEQFF.